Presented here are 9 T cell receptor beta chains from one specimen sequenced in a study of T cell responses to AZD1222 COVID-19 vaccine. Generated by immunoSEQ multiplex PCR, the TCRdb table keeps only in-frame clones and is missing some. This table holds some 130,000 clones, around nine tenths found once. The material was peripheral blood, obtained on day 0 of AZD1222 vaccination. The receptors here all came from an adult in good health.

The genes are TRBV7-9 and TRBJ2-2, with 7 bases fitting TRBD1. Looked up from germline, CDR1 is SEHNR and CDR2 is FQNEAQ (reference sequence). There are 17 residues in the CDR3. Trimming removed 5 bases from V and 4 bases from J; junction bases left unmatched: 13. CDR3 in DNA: TGTGCCAGCAGCCCCCGTGAAGGGGGCGTGAGCACCGGGGAGCTGTTTTTT. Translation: CASSPREGGVSTGELFF.

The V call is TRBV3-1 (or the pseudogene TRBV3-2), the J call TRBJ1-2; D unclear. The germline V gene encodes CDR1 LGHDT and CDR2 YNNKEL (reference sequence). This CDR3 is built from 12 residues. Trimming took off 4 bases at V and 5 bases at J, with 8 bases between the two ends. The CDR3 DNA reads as TGTGCCAGCAGCCTACTCAGTTATGGCTACACCTTC. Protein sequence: CASSLLSYGYTF.

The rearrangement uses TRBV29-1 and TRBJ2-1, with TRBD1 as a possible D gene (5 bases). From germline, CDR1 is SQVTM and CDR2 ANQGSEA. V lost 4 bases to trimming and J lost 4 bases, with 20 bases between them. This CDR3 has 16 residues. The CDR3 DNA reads TGCAGCGTTGGTGGGGCGGTAGACGCTTCGTACAATGAGCAGTTCTTC. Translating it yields CSVGGAVDASYNEQFF.

DNA of the CDR3: TGCAGCGTTGAAGATCCAGGGACAGGGCCGAACACTGAAGCTTTCTTT. Translating it yields CSVEDPGTGPNTEAFF. The rearrangement joins TRBV29-1 to TRBJ1-1; TRBD1 matches 9 bases. The CDR3 length is 16 residues. J was trimmed by 1 base and V by 0 bases; bases with no gene match: 6. Germline V gene data show CDR1 as SQVTM and CDR2 as ANQGSEA.

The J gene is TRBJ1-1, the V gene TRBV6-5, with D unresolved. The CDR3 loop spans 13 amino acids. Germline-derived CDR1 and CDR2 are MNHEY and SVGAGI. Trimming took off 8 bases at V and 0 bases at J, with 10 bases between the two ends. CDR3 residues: CASYYFVNTEAFF. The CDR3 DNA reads TGTGCCAGCTACTATTTCGTGAACACTGAAGCTTTCTTT.

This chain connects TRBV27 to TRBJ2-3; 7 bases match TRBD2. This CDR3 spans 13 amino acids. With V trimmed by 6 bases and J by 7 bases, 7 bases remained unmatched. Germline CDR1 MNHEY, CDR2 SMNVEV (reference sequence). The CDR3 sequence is CASSLREGYTQYF. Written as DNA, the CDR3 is TGTGCCAGCAGCCTCAGGGAGGGGTATACGCAGTATTTT.

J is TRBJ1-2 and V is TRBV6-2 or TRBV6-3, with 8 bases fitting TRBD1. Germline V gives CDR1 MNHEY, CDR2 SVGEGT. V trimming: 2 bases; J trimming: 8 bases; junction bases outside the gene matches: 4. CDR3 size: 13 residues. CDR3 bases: TGTGCCAGCAGTTACGGGACAGGAGGAGGCTACACCTTC. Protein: CASSYGTGGGYTF.

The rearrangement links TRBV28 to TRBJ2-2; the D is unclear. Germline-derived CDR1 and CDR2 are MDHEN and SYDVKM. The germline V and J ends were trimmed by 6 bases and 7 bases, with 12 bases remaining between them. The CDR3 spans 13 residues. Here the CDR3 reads CASRPNRGGELFF. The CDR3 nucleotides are TGTGCCAGCAGACCCAATCGTGGCGGGGAGCTGTTTTTT.

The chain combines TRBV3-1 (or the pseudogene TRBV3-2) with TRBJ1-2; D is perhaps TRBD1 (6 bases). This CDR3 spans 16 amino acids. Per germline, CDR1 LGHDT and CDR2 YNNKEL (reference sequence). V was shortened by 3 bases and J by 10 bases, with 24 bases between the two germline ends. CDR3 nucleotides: TGTGCCAGCAGCCAGACGGCCCCCGGACAGCGCTTCCTCTACACCTTC. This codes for CASSQTAPGQRFLYTF.